This T cell receptor (beta chain) emerged from a study of blood T cell repertoires in COVID-19 (dated by TCRdb to the early 2020s). In the study overall: The collaborator samples originated in the United States, Italy and Spain and spanned the acute and convalescent phases of COVID-19. A freely available public database, intended as a resource for researchers studying the immune response to SARS-CoV-2, is where the repertoires were released. The sample metadata nearly always contained a de-identified subject ID, COVID-19 status, age in years and sex. The samples were drawn from the first 160 participants of the ongoing ImmuneRACE study and from 1,254 subjects provided by 6 global collaborators. The prospective study material was composed of cDNA or gDNA derived from T cells, B-cell-depleted T cells, or PBMCs. The dataset comprised deeply sampled blood TCRbeta repertoires from subjects exposed to, actively infected with, or recovered from COVID-19. Where available, HLA class I and class II types were obtained from metadata supplied by the sample provider rather than from assay-based typing. General study outcomes and caveats: How much clinical and demographic metadata was included differed by source and by participant, and the metadata was provided uncurated.

The immunoSEQ Assay, a bias-controlled multiplex PCR, was used to amplify TCRbeta CDR3 regions from genomic DNA. Per the source publication's procedure: The number of nucleated cells in each sample was estimated from the amplification of reference gene primers within the assay. To quantify the absolute abundance of each unique TCRbeta CDR3 rearrangement, sequence reads were collapsed and filtered. For each sample, productive Simpson clonality was calculated as the square root of Simpson's diversity index over productive rearrangements. As stored in TCRdb, this immuneACCESS dataset retains in-frame rearrangements with V and J assigned. A fraction of the clones does not appear; measured against another copy, unresolved V genes explain less than half of the discrepancy, and the remainder lacks a known reason. Clone size and the V and J calls come from that table; the DNA yielded D and trimming. This sample holds over 150,000 clones; about 80% were observed only once. The ten largest clones add up to around an eighth of the sample.

At one collaborating source in Seattle, patients were enrolled during active infection and were followed longitudinally through the course of disease. Each collaborating institution followed its own protocols to collect whole blood in K2EDTA tubes. For TCRbeta analysis, collaborators shipped samples as frozen whole blood, isolated PBMCs, or DNA extracted from either of those sample types. The trim is 5 bases for V and 7 bases for J, with a gap of 11 bases between the germline ends. Reading the germline V gene gives CDR1 SGHTA and CDR2 FQGTGA. The CDR3 spans 13 residues, from the cysteine through the phenylalanine. Solely the CDR3 DNA is kept, with 39 bases framed from the first base. Worth noting for this clone: Its antigen has not been determined. No clone much larger than this one lies a single base away; base qualities are absent.

This receptor was identified in a woman aged 55-70 years with COVID-19, enrolled during active disease. The specimen was peripheral blood. In this chain, TRBV7-3 is recombined with TRBJ2-2; perhaps TRBD1 is the D gene, with 5 bases matching. CDR3 loop: CASSGAVNGELFF. The bases read TGTGCCAGCAGCGGGGCCGTTAACGGGGAGCTGTTTTTT. Supplemented by the reference TRBV7-3 and TRBJ2-2 proteins around the CDR3, the complete variable domain is GAGVSQTPSNKVTEKGKYVELRCDPISGHTALYWYRQSLGQGPEFLIYFQGTGAADDSGLPNDRFFAVRPEGSVSTLKIQRTERGDSAVYLCASSGAVNGELFFGEGSRLTVL.